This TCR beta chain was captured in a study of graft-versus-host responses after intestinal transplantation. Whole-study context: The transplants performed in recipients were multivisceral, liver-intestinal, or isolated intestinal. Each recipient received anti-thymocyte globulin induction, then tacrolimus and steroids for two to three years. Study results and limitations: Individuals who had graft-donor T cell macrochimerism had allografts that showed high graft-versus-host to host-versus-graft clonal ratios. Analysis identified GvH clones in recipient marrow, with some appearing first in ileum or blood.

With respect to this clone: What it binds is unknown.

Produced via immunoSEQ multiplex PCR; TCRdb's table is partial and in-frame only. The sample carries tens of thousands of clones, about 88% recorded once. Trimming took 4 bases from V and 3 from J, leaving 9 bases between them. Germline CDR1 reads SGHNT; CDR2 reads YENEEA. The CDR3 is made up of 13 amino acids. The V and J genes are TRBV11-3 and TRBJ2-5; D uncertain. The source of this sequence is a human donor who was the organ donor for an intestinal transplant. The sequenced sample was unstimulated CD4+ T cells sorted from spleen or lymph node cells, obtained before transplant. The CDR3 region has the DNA TGTGCCAGCAGCTCCGAACCTAAAGAGACCCAGTACTTC. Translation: CASSSEPKETQYF. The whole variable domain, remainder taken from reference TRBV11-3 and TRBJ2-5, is EAGVVQSPRYKIIEKKQPVAFWCNPISGHNTLYWYLQNLGQGPELLIRYENEEAVDDSQLPKDRFSAERLKGVDSTLKIQPAELGDSAVYLCASSSEPKETQYFGPGTRLLVL.